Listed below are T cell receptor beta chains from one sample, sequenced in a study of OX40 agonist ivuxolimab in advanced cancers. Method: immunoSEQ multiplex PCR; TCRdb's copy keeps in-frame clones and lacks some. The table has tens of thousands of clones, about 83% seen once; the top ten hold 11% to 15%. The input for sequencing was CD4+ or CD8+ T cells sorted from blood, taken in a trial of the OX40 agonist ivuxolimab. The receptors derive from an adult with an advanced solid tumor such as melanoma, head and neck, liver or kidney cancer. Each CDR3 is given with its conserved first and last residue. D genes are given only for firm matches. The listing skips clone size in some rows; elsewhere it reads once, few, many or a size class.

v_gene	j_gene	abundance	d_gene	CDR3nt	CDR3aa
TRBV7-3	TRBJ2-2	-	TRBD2	TGTGCCAGCAGCACGAGACCCCACCTAGCGGGAGGGTACACCGGGGAGCTGTTTTTT	CASSTRPHLAGGYTGELFF
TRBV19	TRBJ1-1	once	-	TGTGCCAGTAGCGCTTGGGGGTATTTGGTGGGCACTGAAGCTTTCTTT	CASSAWGYLVGTEAFF
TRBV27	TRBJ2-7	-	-	TGTGCCAGCAGTTTAGAGGGGCTCAGCCACGAGCAGTACTTC	CASSLEGLSHEQYF
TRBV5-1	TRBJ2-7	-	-	TGCGCCAGCAGCCCCTCTCGACAGGGAGGGCAGTCCTACGAGCAGTACTTC	CASSPSRQGGQSYEQYF
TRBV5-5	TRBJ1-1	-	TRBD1	TGTGCCAGCAGCCCCGGGACAGGGAGCATGAACACTGAAGCTTTCTTT	CASSPGTGSMNTEAFF
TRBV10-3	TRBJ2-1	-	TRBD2	TGTGCCATCAGTGAGTCATCTACTAGCGGCCGCTCGAATGAGCAGTTCTTC	CAISESSTSGRSNEQFF
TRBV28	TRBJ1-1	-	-	TGTGCCAGCAGTTTTGCGGGAAGTAGAGCTGAAGCTTTCTTT	CASSFAGSRAEAFF
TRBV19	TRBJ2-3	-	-	TGTGCCAGTGGGCAAATGGATACGCAGTATTTT	CASGQMDTQYF
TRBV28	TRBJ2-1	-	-	TGTGCAAGCTGTCAGTTAAATGAGCAGTTCTTC	CASCQLNEQFF
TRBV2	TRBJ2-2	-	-	TGTGCCAGCAGGTCTACAGGGTTTACCGGGGAGCTGTTTTTT	CASRSTGFTGELFF
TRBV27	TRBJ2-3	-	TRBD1	TGTGCCAGCACTACTGGGACAGCTACGCAGTATTTT	CASTTGTATQYF
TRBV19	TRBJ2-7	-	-	TGTGCCAGTAGTATAAGGGGTCAGGGTTACGAGCAGTACTTC	CASSIRGQGYEQYF
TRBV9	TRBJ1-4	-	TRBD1	TGTGCCAGCAGCGCGGGACAGGGGGCGGGGGAAAAACTGTTTTTT	CASSAGQGAGEKLFF
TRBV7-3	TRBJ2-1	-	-	TGTGCCAGCAGCTTAGGTCACAGCTCCTACAATGAGCAGTTCTTC	CASSLGHSSYNEQFF
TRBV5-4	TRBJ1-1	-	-	TGTGCCAGCAGCCCATACAGGGAGTCCACTGAAGCTTTCTTT	CASSPYRESTEAFF
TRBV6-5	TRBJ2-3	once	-	TGTGCCAGCAGTGTGAAAGGGCGCCAATCTGATACGCAGTATTTT	CASSVKGRQSDTQYF
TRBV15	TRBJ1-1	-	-	TGCTACCCAGGGGCACGGGGCACTGAAGCTTTCTTT	CYPGARGTEAFF
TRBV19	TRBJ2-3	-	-	TGTGCCACCCACGGTATCTACACAGATACGCAGTATTTT	CATHGIYTDTQYF
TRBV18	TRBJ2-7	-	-	TGTGCCAGCTCACCTGGACTAAGCAACGAGCAGTACTTC	CASSPGLSNEQYF
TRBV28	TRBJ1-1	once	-	TGTAGGTCCGGGAACACTGAAGCTTTCTTT	CRSGNTEAFF
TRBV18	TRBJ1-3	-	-	TGTGCCAGCTCACCAGCGGGGGCTGGAAACACCATATATTTT	CASSPAGAGNTIYF
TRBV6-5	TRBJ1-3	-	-	TGTGCCAGCAGCCGGGGACGGGGAAACACCATATATTTT	CASSRGRGNTIYF